The 25 T cell receptor beta chains given below trace back to one sample, sequenced in a study of response to subunit inactivated influenza vaccine. One entry per CDR3 protein results from TCRdb running MiXCR on the RT-PCR reads. The sample lists some 500,000 distinct CDR3 sequences, about 15% occurring once. The sample was CD4+ T cells sorted from PBMCs, taken roughly 24 months after vaccination. The receptors were sampled from a man aged 50 to 75 who received an inactivated influenza vaccine.

This chain links TRBV20-1 with TRBJ2-7, with D hard to call. V lost 0 bases to trimming and J lost 1 base, with 10 bases between them. Germline values: CDR1 DFQATT, CDR2 SNEGSKA (reference sequence). There are 14 residues in the CDR3. The DNA for the CDR3 is TGCAGTGCTAGAGACCCCTTCTCGTCCTACGAGCAGTACTTC. Amino acid sequence: CSARDPFSSYEQYF.

In its sample, this clonotype was seen many times. This rearrangement joins TRBV12-3 or TRBV12-4 to TRBJ2-3; the D gene is possibly TRBD2 (5 bases). V dropped 4 bases and J dropped 9 bases, with 11 bases sitting between them. The CDR3 totals 12 residues. Here the CDR3 reads CASSSTAETQYF. The CDR3 DNA sequence: TGTGCCAGCAGTTCCACAGCGGAGACGCAGTATTTT.

This clonotype occurred a few times. The chain employs TRBV5-1 and TRBJ2-1; D is undetermined. Germline-derived CDR1 and CDR2 are SGHRS and YFSETQ. Trimming removed 6 bases from V and 7 bases from J, with 5 bases in between. CDR3 length: 10 residues. CDR3 nucleotide sequence: TGCGCCAGCAAGGGAAATGAGCAGTTCTTC. Encoded protein: CASKGNEQFF.

V usage is TRBV5-6 and J usage is TRBJ1-1; no reliable D call. The CDR3 is 13 amino acids. V gave up 4 bases and J gave up 4 bases, with 11 bases separating them. Germline V gene data show CDR1 as SGHDT and CDR2 as YYEEEE. CDR3 coding DNA: TGTGCCAGCAGCCCCACCCTGGGCACTGAAGCTTTCTTT. Its translation: CASSPTLGTEAFF.

This clonotype has ten or more counts. The rearrangement uses TRBV28 and TRBJ2-7; the D gene is possibly TRBD2 (5 bases). The germline gives CDR1 MDHEN, CDR2 SYDVKM. V dropped 6 bases and J dropped 1 base, with 10 bases sitting between them. The CDR3 is 13 residues long. The CDR3 DNA sequence: TGTGCCAGCAGCCCTACTAGTTCCTACGAGCAGTACTTC. Encoded protein: CASSPTSSYEQYF.

This clonotype showed up just a few times. The rearrangement links TRBV10-3 to TRBJ2-7, with D possibly called TRBD1 or TRBD2 (5 bases each). In germline, CDR1 is ENHRY, CDR2 SYGVKD. The V end lost 7 bases, the J end lost 3 bases, and 13 bases lay between the germline ends. The CDR3 runs to 13 residues. Here the CDR3 DNA reads TGTGCCATCAAGCAGGGACCCAGCTACGAGCAGTACTTC. Its translation is CAIKQGPSYEQYF.

In its sample, this clonotype was seen a few times. V and J are TRBV2 and TRBJ2-2, with D perhaps matching TRBD2 (6 bases). Trimming pared 4 bases from V and 3 bases from J, leaving 12 bases between. Per germline, CDR1 SNHLY and CDR2 FYNNEI. The CDR3 sequence is 15 residues long. The CDR3, as DNA: TGTGCCAGCAGTGTGTCCGGAGGGGACACCGGGGAGCTGTTTTTT. Translating gives CASSVSGGDTGELFF. Using reference TRBV2 and TRBJ2-2 for the parts outside the CDR3, the full variable domain is EPEVTQTPSHQVTQMGQEVILRCVPISNHLYFYWYRQILGQKVEFLVSFYNNEISEKSEIFDDQFSVERPDGSNFTLKIRSTKLEDSAMYFCASSVSGGDTGELFFGEGSRLTVL.

This clonotype was seen only a few times. DNA for the CDR3: TGTGCCAGCAGCTTGAAGACAGGGGGACGATACGAGCAGTACTTC. Translating gives CASSLKTGGRYEQYF. V and J are TRBV5-6 and TRBJ2-7; 9 bases are shared with TRBD1. Germline CDR1 and CDR2: SGHDT and YYEEEE. The J segment lost 4 bases and the V segment lost 1 base, leaving 6 bases of the junction unmatched. The CDR3 runs to 15 residues.

This clonotype was seen repeatedly, ten times or more. The chain combines TRBV24-1 with TRBJ2-1; possibly TRBD1 for D (6 bases). Germline lookup yields CDR1 KGHDR and CDR2 SFDVKD. The CDR3 runs 15 residues. The germline V and J ends were trimmed by 4 bases and 7 bases, with 16 bases remaining between them. Here the CDR3 reads CATSDTGYLGNEQFF. The CDR3 coding sequence is TGTGCCACCAGTGACACAGGGTATTTGGGTAATGAGCAGTTCTTC.

This clonotype was recorded a few times. V usage is TRBV24-1 and J usage is TRBJ2-1, with 9 bases matching TRBD2. Germline V gene sequence: CDR1 KGHDR, CDR2 SFDVKD. This CDR3 has 15 amino acids. The V and J ends lost 5 bases and 5 bases, in that order; junction bases with no gene match: 6. The CDR3 sequence is CATSGRAGGDNEQFF. The DNA for the CDR3 is TGTGCCACCAGTGGGCGAGCGGGGGGTGACAATGAGCAGTTCTTC.

The chain uses TRBV2 and TRBJ1-1, with D unclear. Germline V lookup: CDR1 SNHLY, CDR2 FYNNEI. Trimming removed 4 bases at V and 3 bases at J, with 9 bases between. The CDR3 length is 13 residues. DNA of the CDR3: TGTGCCAGCAGTGTGCTGGGGTACACTGAAGCTTTCTTT. Its protein is CASSVLGYTEAFF.

This chain links TRBV29-1 with TRBJ1-3; D possibly corresponds to TRBD1 (6 bases). Germline V CDR1 and CDR2: SQVTM, ANQGSEA. This CDR3 has 11 residues. The CDR3 region is CGGNSGNTIYF. For the CDR3, the DNA is TGCGGGGGCAACTCTGGAAACACCATATATTTT.

This chain uses TRBV7-2 with TRBJ1-2; 7 bases line up with TRBD1. Per germline, CDR1 SGHTA and CDR2 FQGNSA. The CDR3 extends over 16 amino acids. V was pared by 0 bases and J by 6 bases, with 10 bases of the junction left unmatched. CDR3 DNA: TGTGCCAGCAGCTTAGCATACGCCGGGACAGACCATGGCTACACCTTC. Protein: CASSLAYAGTDHGYTF.

The CDR3 sequence is CASSQAGSSYNSPLHF. The DNA for the CDR3 is TGTGCCAGCAGCCAAGCGGGGAGCTCCTATAATTCACCCCTCCACTTT. The V call is TRBV14, the J call TRBJ1-6; no firm D call. The CDR3 extends over 16 amino acids. V lost 1 base to trimming and J lost 0 bases, with 7 bases between them. CDR1 is SGHDN and CDR2 is FVKESK in the germline V gene. Complete variable domain (other parts from reference TRBV14 and TRBJ1-6): EAGVTQFPSHSVIEKGQTVTLRCDPISGHDNLYWYRRVMGKEIKFLLHFVKESKQDESGMPNNRFLAERTGGTYSTLKVQPAELEDSGVYFCASSQAGSSYNSPLHFGNGTRLTVT.

The sample holds many counts of this clonotype. V gene TRBV18 combines with J gene TRBJ2-1, with TRBD2 matching over 12 bases. V shed 0 bases and J 9 bases; nucleotides not matched to a gene: 9. Germline V gives CDR1 KGHSH, CDR2 LQKENI. The CDR3 spans 17 residues. Here the CDR3 reads CASSPPSSGRGSGEQFF. Here the CDR3 DNA reads TGTGCCAGCTCACCACCGTCTAGCGGGAGGGGTTCGGGTGAGCAGTTCTTC.

There are many counts of this clonotype. The chain links TRBV20-1 to TRBJ1-6; D remains unclear. This CDR3 contains 13 residues. V dropped 6 bases and J dropped 7 bases, with 13 bases sitting between them. CDR1 and CDR2 (germline): DFQATT, SNEGSKA (reference sequence). CDR3 DNA sequence: TGCAGTGCCCCACTCCAAGGGAATTCACCCCTCCACTTT. Protein sequence: CSAPLQGNSPLHF.

This clonotype occurred a few times. J is TRBJ1-6 and V is TRBV4-1, with D hard to call. The CDR3 has 14 residues. V lost 1 base and J 8 bases, leaving 9 bases between the germline ends. CDR1 and CDR2 (germline): MGHRA, YSYEKL. This CDR3 is CASSQVLVDSPLHF. CDR3 sequence (DNA): TGCGCCAGCAGCCAAGTGTTGGTAGATTCACCCCTCCACTTT.

V is TRBV27 and J is TRBJ2-1; 7 bases match TRBD2. The germline V gene has CDR1 MNHEY and CDR2 SMNVEV (reference sequence). The J segment lost 7 bases and the V segment lost 3 bases, leaving 6 bases of the junction unmatched. This CDR3 is 14 amino acids long. CDR3: CASSLEIAGNEQFF. The CDR3 nucleotides are TGTGCCAGCAGTTTGGAAATAGCGGGTAATGAGCAGTTCTTC.

This chain uses TRBV20-1 with TRBJ1-5, with D possibly matching TRBD1 (6 bases). The CDR3 length is 15 residues. The germline CDR1 and CDR2 sequences are DFQATT and SNEGSKA (reference sequence). Trimming left V 4 bases short and J 3 bases short, with 16 bases between. CDR3 nucleotides: TGCAGTGCTACCACGGACAGTCCGATCAATCAGCCCCAGCATTTT. As protein: CSATTDSPINQPQHF.

This clonotype was observed a handful of times. The chain has TRBV5-5 and TRBJ1-2; 9 bases match TRBD1. The CDR3 consists of 13 residues. The V segment lost 5 bases and the J segment 7 bases; nucleotides outside the gene matches: 6. Looked up from germline, CDR1 is SGHKS and CDR2 is YYEKEE (reference sequence). The CDR3 DNA follows: TGTGCCAGCAGTTGGGACAGGGCAGGTGGCTACACCTTC. Protein product: CASSWDRAGGYTF.

In its sample, this clonotype was seen a few times. The DNA for the CDR3 is TGTGCCAGCAGTTACGCGCGGGAGACCCAGTACTTC. Protein product: CASSYARETQYF. The V gene is TRBV6-2 or TRBV6-3, the J gene TRBJ2-5; D is uncertain. Germline V gene data show CDR1 as MNHEY and CDR2 as SVGEGT. V was cut by 2 bases and J by 5 bases, with 6 bases left in between. CDR3 length equals 12 residues.

In this sample, this clonotype turned up a few times. The V call is TRBV6-1, the J call TRBJ1-1; D perhaps matches TRBD1 (6 bases). CDR1 and CDR2 (germline): MNHNS, SASEGT. The CDR3 runs 11 residues. V lost 9 bases and J lost 9, with 14 bases in between. The CDR3 bases are TGTGCCAGTACAGGGAAGGTTCAAGCTTTCTTT. Amino acids: CASTGKVQAFF.

The gene calls are TRBV7-2 and TRBJ2-1; D tentatively fits TRBD1 or TRBD2 (6 bases each). The CDR3 has 16 amino acids. Germline V gene data show CDR1 as SGHTA and CDR2 as FQGNSA. V was trimmed by 5 bases and J by 5 bases, leaving 19 bases between them. CDR3 loop: CASSAGRLGAHNEQFF. The CDR3 DNA follows: TGTGCCAGCAGCGCTGGGAGGTTGGGGGCCCACAATGAGCAGTTCTTC.

This clonotype was picked up a small number of times. The J gene is TRBJ2-1, the V gene TRBV7-6; 8 nucleotides align to TRBD1. V trimming: 3 bases; J trimming: 8 bases; junction bases outside the gene matches: 12. CDR1 is SGHVS, CDR2 FNYEAQ, per germline. This CDR3 region has 16 residues. Here the CDR3 DNA reads TGTGCCAGCAGCTTGGTGGACAGGGAACGTAGGGATGAGCAGTTCTTC. Translating it yields CASSLVDRERRDEQFF.

This chain connects TRBV7-2 to TRBJ2-3, with a tentative D call TRBD2 (5 bases). Trimming removed 9 bases at V and 4 bases at J, with 17 bases between. There are 14 residues in the CDR3. Looked up from germline, CDR1 is SGHTA and CDR2 is FQGNSA. The chain's CDR3 is CASGPGRRADTQYF. Here the CDR3 DNA reads TGTGCCAGTGGGCCGGGGAGAAGGGCAGATACGCAGTATTTT.